The next 4 T cell receptor beta chains were all read from a single sample in a study of regulatory T cells in long-lasting Graves disease. Sequencing libraries for TCR beta were prepared with iRepertoire HTBI primers and Arm-PCR of CDR3 regions. TCRdb analysed the multiplex PCR reads with MiXCR anew, one entry per CDR3 protein. This table holds about 460,000 distinct CDR3 sequences, 20% to 25% found once. The time point was: persistent/refractory GD, antithyroid drugs over 5 years with positive TRAb. RNA extracted from PBMCs served as the sequencing template. The sample was peripheral blood mononuclear cells (PBMCs), taken when the disease was refractory, from a patient treated with antithyroid drugs. All receptors derive from a female donor with Graves disease.

This clonotype appeared a few times. The chain links TRBV5-1 to TRBJ1-3; 7 nucleotides match TRBD1. This CDR3 has 14 amino acids. Per the germline V gene, CDR1 is SGHRS and CDR2 is YFSETQ. The ends lost 4 bases at V and 3 bases at J; junction bases unmatched: 4. CDR3 in DNA: TGCGCCAGCAGCAGAGGGACAGATGGAAACACCATATATTTT. As protein: CASSRGTDGNTIYF. Based on the CDR3 plus reference TRBV5-1 and TRBJ1-3, the full variable domain is KAGVTQTPRYLIKTRGQQVTLSCSPISGHRSVSWYQQTPGQGLQFLFEYFSETQRNKGNFPGRFSGRQFSNSRSEMNVSTLELGDSALYLCASSRGTDGNTIYFGEGSWLTVV.

In this sample, this clonotype turned up many times. The junction differs from germline at one of its ends, possibly a read error. The V call is TRBV2, the J call TRBJ2-5, with D possibly matching TRBD2 (6 bases). This CDR3 spans 10 amino acids. Germline CDR1 and CDR2: SNHLY and FYNNEI. The CDR3 here is CASSGTIYHF. The CDR3 DNA follows: TGTGCCAGCAGTGGGACTATCTACCACTTC.

This clonotype was seen at least ten times. The J gene is TRBJ2-7, the V gene TRBV7-2; D assignment may be TRBD1 or TRBD2 (5 bases each). Germline lookup yields CDR1 SGHTA and CDR2 FQGNSA. The CDR3 has 16 residues. The V and J ends lost 4 bases and 4 bases respectively, with 20 bases between them. In DNA form, the CDR3 reads TGTGCCAGCAGCTCCCCCGCCACTGGGACCTTATACGAGCAGTACTTC. It translates to CASSSPATGTLYEQYF.

The V and J genes are TRBV12-3 or TRBV12-4 and TRBJ1-3; perhaps TRBD1 as D (5 bases). The CDR3 covers 13 residues. V gave up 5 bases and J gave up 5 bases, with 10 bases separating them. The CDR3 loop reads CASSRDGRNTIYF. In DNA, the CDR3 is TGTGCCAGCAGTAGGGACGGGAGAAACACCATATATTTT.